Listed here are 2 T cell receptor beta chains from one sample, sequenced in a study of T cell responses to AZD1222 COVID-19 vaccine. Using immunoSEQ multiplex PCR, the repertoire was profiled, and TCRdb retains in-frame clones only, with some absent. The sample contains around 140,000 clones, approximately 90% of which appear only once. The specimen comprised peripheral blood, sampled on day 0 of AZD1222 vaccination. These receptors came from an adult in good health.

V is TRBV28 and J is TRBJ2-5; TRBD1 agrees at 7 bases. Looked up from germline, CDR1 is MDHEN and CDR2 is SYDVKM. CDR3 length: 14 residues. V shed 5 bases and J 4 bases; nucleotides not matched to a gene: 7. The CDR3, as DNA: TGTGCCAGCAGTAGAGGACAGGCCGGAGAGACCCAGTACTTC. It yields the protein CASSRGQAGETQYF.

The V call is TRBV10-3, the J call TRBJ1-2; 7 bases align to TRBD1. Germline V CDR1 and CDR2: ENHRY, SYGVKD. After removal of 0 bases from V and 2 bases from J, the junction contained 0 bases not matched to a gene. The CDR3 is made up of 14 amino acids. CDR3 sequence: CAISESGQNYGYTF. The CDR3 nucleotides read TGTGCCATCAGTGAGTCGGGACAGAACTATGGCTACACCTTC.